This T cell receptor beta chain was observed in a study of patients and donors after allogeneic stem cell transplantation. MiXCR was run by TCRdb on the RT-PCR reads, yielding one entry per CDR3 protein. The data hold roughly 230,000 distinct CDR3 sequences, with 13% to 15% observed a single time. V was pared by 5 bases and J by 9 bases, with 9 bases of the junction left unmatched. The CDR3 totals 15 residues. Germline CDR1 and CDR2: PRHDT and FYEKMQ (reference sequence). This clonotype was seen more than once but under ten times. The specimen was blood, either unsorted or a sorted T cell fraction (not recorded which). This receptor was obtained from a human donor who was either an allogeneic HSCT recipient or a stem cell or donor lymphocyte infusion donor (not recorded which). It is not recorded whose cells these are; they may come from a transplant donor. The chain carries TRBV13 and TRBJ2-1; 11 bases are a match to TRBD2. The CDR3 coding sequence is TGTGCCAGCAGCCCGGGGACTAGCGGCTCTGGTGAGCAGTTCTTC. Translated: CASSPGTSGSGEQFF.